The sequence of this T cell receptor beta chain was determined in a study of blood T cells in healthy people across ages. Study details: Template switching caught about one barcoded beta molecule for each two T cells.

Overall study findings and caveats: A greater number of naive CD4+ cells and higher diversity distinguished long-lived donors from aged donors.

A J-beta primer mix and a sample-barcoded 5' primer were used in a second PCR of about 6 to 12 cycles. Each of the samples gave a minimum of 3 million paired-end reads that contained CDR3. TCRdb re-analysed the 5' RACE reads in MiXCR, keeping a single row per CDR3 protein. This table has 1.5 million to 2 million distinct CDR3 sequences, about 28% appearing once. The V end lost 3 bases, the J end lost 2 bases, and 16 bases lay between the germline ends. From germline, CDR1 is SEHNR and CDR2 FQNEAQ (reference sequence). The CDR3 extends over 16 amino acids. Drawn from each donor were around 9.1 milliliters of peripheral blood. As concerns this clonotype: Its antigen is still unknown.

The chain recombines TRBV7-9 with TRBJ1-2; D may be TRBD1 (5 bases). The sample was blood. The origin of this receptor is a woman younger than 45 in good health. CDR3 nucleotide sequence: TGTGCCAGCAGCTTGGGGGAGTGGGTGGCCAACTATGGCTACACCTTC. It specifies CASSLGEWVANYGYTF.